The clone carrying this T cell receptor beta chain was observed a few times. The data stem from a study of CD8 T cells in Susac syndrome. Random-hexamer reverse transcription was applied to roughly 0.45 to 1 ug RNA. TCRdb ran MiXCR on the immunoSEQ multiplex PCR reads and lists one entry per CDR3 protein. The table shows fewer than 150,000 distinct CDR3 sequences, with more than 75% occurring only once. Stable or active relapsing-remitting multiple sclerosis, untreated and meeting revised McDonald criteria, defined the controls. This CDR3 comprises 13 residues. Trimming removed 0 bases from V and 5 bases from J, with 4 bases in between. From germline, CDR1 is MNHEY and CDR2 SVGEGT.

V gene TRBV6-2 or TRBV6-3 combines with J gene TRBJ2-2; D gene ambiguous. The receptor was derived from a human donor with multiple sclerosis. Source material: CD8+ T cells from PBMCs. The CDR3, as DNA: TGTGCCAGCAGTTACTCGAGAACCGGGGAGCTGTTTTTT. It translates to CASSYSRTGELFF.